The 23 T cell receptor beta chains below all came from one sample that was sequenced in a study of cytomegalovirus exposure and HLA in healthy donors (dated by TCRdb to 2016 to 2017). Library prep was done by the immunoSEQ multiplex PCR assay. Here the immuneACCESS table is served through TCRdb, limited to in-frame sequences with V and J called. Missing clones are a known gap in these copies; in checked studies unresolved V genes cover under half, and the rest lacks a known reason. For this sample there are 250,000 to 400,000 clones; around 90% appear just once. The biggest ten clones account for roughly 0.96% of the sample. Material for sequencing was PBMCs. The receptors were sampled from a man in his thirties or forties in good health and CMV-seronegative.

J is TRBJ1-2 and V is TRBV6-1, with D maybe TRBD1 (6 bases). The CDR3 length is 11 residues. The germline V gene encodes CDR1 MNHNS and CDR2 SASEGT. V lost 7 bases and J lost 6, with 9 bases in between. For the CDR3, the DNA is TGTGCCAGCACCCAGGGGAATGGCTACACCTTC. It specifies CASTQGNGYTF.

The chain uses TRBV30 and TRBJ1-3; D not certain. The germline V gene has CDR1 GTSNPN and CDR2 SVGIG (reference sequence). The CDR3 covers 17 residues. Trimming shortened V by 0 bases and J by 1 base, and 16 bases separated the two germline ends. DNA of the CDR3: TGTGCCTGGAGTGTAGAAATCGGAGGGTTTTCTGGAAACACCATATATTTT. It specifies CAWSVEIGGFSGNTIYF.

The chain has TRBV9 and TRBJ1-1, with 7 bases lining up with TRBD1. With V trimmed by 4 bases and J by 1 base, 7 bases remained unmatched. This CDR3 region has 15 residues. Germline values: CDR1 SGDLS, CDR2 YYNGEE. The CDR3 spells CASSPTGQPNTEAFF. The CDR3, as DNA: TGTGCCAGCAGCCCGACGGGACAGCCGAACACTGAAGCTTTCTTT.

This chain joins TRBV19 and TRBJ2-1; D possibly corresponds to TRBD1 (6 bases). Deletions cut 7 bases from V and 5 bases from J, with 15 bases between. The CDR3 loop spans 14 amino acids. The germline V gene has CDR1 LNHDA and CDR2 SQIVND (reference sequence). CDR3 protein: CASTHLAGDNEQFF. CDR3 DNA sequence: TGTGCCAGTACCCACCTCGCAGGGGACAATGAGCAGTTCTTC.

The chain joins TRBV27 to TRBJ2-5, with D hard to call. Trimming cost V 4 bases and J 5 bases, with 8 bases left between them. The CDR3 is 12 amino acids. Germline CDR1 reads MNHEY; CDR2 reads SMNVEV (reference sequence). The CDR3 sequence: CASSSFGETQYF. In DNA, the CDR3 is TGTGCCAGCAGTTCGTTCGGGGAGACCCAGTACTTC.

The chain combines TRBV5-4 with TRBJ1-1; 8 bases line up with TRBD1. This CDR3 has 15 residues. Germline V lookup: CDR1 SGHNT, CDR2 YYREEE (reference sequence). Trimming took 4 bases from V and 11 from J; bases not matched to a gene: 16. The CDR3 loop is CASSPSRDRKVEAFF. In nucleotides, the CDR3 is TGTGCCAGCAGCCCTTCCCGGGACAGGAAAGTTGAGGCTTTCTTT.

V and J are TRBV27 and TRBJ2-2, with D possibly being TRBD2 (7 bases). CDR3 length: 14 amino acids. V was pared by 2 bases and J by 6 bases, with 10 bases between. Germline CDR1 is MNHEY and CDR2 is SMNVEV (reference sequence). CDR3 sequence: CASSLGGAAGELFF. The CDR3 region has the DNA TGTGCCAGCAGTTTAGGGGGGGCCGCCGGGGAGCTGTTTTTT.

The chain joins TRBV4-1 to TRBJ1-1; D remains unclear. CDR1 is MGHRA, CDR2 YSYEKL, per germline. The CDR3 spans 14 residues. The ends were cut back, 0 bases at V and 3 bases at J, with 8 bases in the middle. The CDR3 DNA reads as TGCGCCAGCAGCCAAGACCTGACTTACACTGAAGCTTTCTTT. Translation: CASSQDLTYTEAFF.

The chain combines TRBV2 with TRBJ1-1; D is unresolved. CDR1 SNHLY and CDR2 FYNNEI come from the germline V gene. V lost 7 bases and J lost 1, with 7 bases in between. This CDR3 region has 12 residues. The CDR3 region has the DNA TGTGCCAGCACCCCGGGGAACACTGAAGCTTTCTTT. Translating it yields CASTPGNTEAFF. Based on the CDR3 plus reference TRBV2 and TRBJ1-1, the full variable domain is EPEVTQTPSHQVTQMGQEVILRCVPISNHLYFYWYRQILGQKVEFLVSFYNNEISEKSEIFDDQFSVERPDGSNFTLKIRSTKLEDSAMYFCASTPGNTEAFFGQGTRLTVV.

The rearrangement links TRBV4-1 to TRBJ2-4; 7 bases map to TRBD1. The CDR3 sequence is 14 residues long. The V gene end was trimmed by 6 bases and the J gene end by 4 bases; junction bases not matched to a gene: 6. Germline loops: CDR1 MGHRA, CDR2 YSYEKL. The CDR3 sequence: CASSPSGQKNIQYF. Here the CDR3 DNA reads TGCGCCAGCAGTCCATCGGGACAGAAAAACATTCAGTACTTC.

J is TRBJ1-3 and V is TRBV5-4; D is unclear. Per the germline V gene, CDR1 is SGHNT and CDR2 is YYREEE (reference sequence). This CDR3 has 16 residues. Trimming cost V 0 bases and J 0 bases, with 10 bases left between them. In DNA form, the CDR3 reads TGTGCCAGCAGCTTGGATCCGACATTCTCTGGAAACACCATATATTTT. Translating gives CASSLDPTFSGNTIYF. Drawing the rest from reference TRBV5-4 and TRBJ1-3, the complete variable domain is ETGVTQSPTHLIKTRGQQVTLRCSSQSGHNTVSWYQQALGQGPQFIFQYYREEENGRGNFPPRFSGLQFPNYSSELNVNALELDDSALYLCASSLDPTFSGNTIYFGEGSWLTVV.

The chain is built from TRBV4-1 and TRBJ2-7; D possibly corresponds to TRBD2 (6 bases). Trimming shortened V by 0 bases and J by 0 bases, and 12 bases separated the two germline ends. The germline CDR1 and CDR2 sequences are MGHRA and YSYEKL. The CDR3 is made up of 16 amino acids. DNA for the CDR3: TGCGCCAGCAGCCAAGAAGGTCTCGGGAGCTCCTACGAGCAGTACTTC. Translated: CASSQEGLGSSYEQYF.

The rearrangement joins TRBV7-9 to TRBJ2-5; 10 nucleotides match TRBD2. The CDR3 contains 15 residues. Germline V gives CDR1 SEHNR, CDR2 FQNEAQ (reference sequence). V lost 6 bases and J lost 2; bases outside the gene matches: 6. The DNA for the CDR3 is TGTGCCAGCAGTTTTCCACTAGCGGGACAAGAGACCCAGTACTTC. Protein sequence: CASSFPLAGQETQYF.

Worth noting for this clone: Other DNA sequences in this sample translate to the same CDR3. This chain connects TRBV9 to TRBJ1-1; no definite D call. The germline V gene encodes CDR1 SGDLS and CDR2 YYNGEE. The CDR3 extends over 14 amino acids. V was pared by 0 bases and J by 1 base, with 7 bases between. CDR3 region: CASSVATGNTEAFF. In nucleotides, the CDR3 is TGTGCCAGCAGCGTAGCTACGGGGAACACTGAAGCTTTCTTT.

CDR3 nucleotides: TGTGCCAGCAGCCAAGGTTTCGACATGACTTCACCCCTCCACTTT. Amino acids: CASSQGFDMTSPLHF. The rearrangement links TRBV5-4 to TRBJ1-6, with D uncertain. Trimming removed 4 bases at V and 9 bases at J, with 17 bases between. Germline CDR1 is SGHNT and CDR2 is YYREEE (reference sequence). This CDR3 spans 15 amino acids.

This rearrangement joins TRBV29-1 to TRBJ2-1, with 9 bases that match TRBD2. The trim removed 5 bases at V and 4 bases at J, leaving 6 bases unmatched. The CDR3 contains 14 residues. Germline assignment: CDR1 SQVTM and CDR2 ANQGSEA. CDR3 DNA: TGCAGCGTTTTAACTAGCGGGTCTTACAATGAGCAGTTCTTC. Its translation is CSVLTSGSYNEQFF.

The J gene is TRBJ2-1, the V gene TRBV5-6, with D perhaps TRBD2 (6 bases). Trimming took off 1 base at V and 0 bases at J, with 11 bases between the two ends. This CDR3 region has 16 residues. Germline V CDR1 and CDR2: SGHDT, YYEEEE. CDR3 sequence (DNA): TGTGCCAGCAGCTTGTTGGGGACTTCCTCCTACAATGAGCAGTTCTTC. Its translation is CASSLLGTSSYNEQFF.

V and J are TRBV4-1 and TRBJ1-1; no firm D call. V was clipped by 5 bases and J by 0 bases, with 10 bases between them. In germline, CDR1 is MGHRA, CDR2 YSYEKL. CDR3 length equals 14 residues. The CDR3 nucleotides read TGCGCCAGCAGCGTGATGCGGTTGAACACTGAAGCTTTCTTT. It specifies CASSVMRLNTEAFF.

V is TRBV29-1 and J is TRBJ1-1, with TRBD1 matching 7 bases. V lost 6 bases, J lost 6 bases, and 10 bases stayed unmatched. CDR3 length: 13 residues. CDR1 and CDR2 (germline): SQVTM, ANQGSEA. The CDR3 sequence is CSVATGLWAEAFF. The CDR3 DNA sequence: TGCAGCGTAGCGACAGGGTTATGGGCTGAAGCTTTCTTT.

The gene calls are TRBV7-9 and TRBJ2-5; tentatively, D is TRBD1 (5 bases). CDR3 size: 16 residues. V was clipped by 11 bases and J by 3 bases, with 25 bases between them. Germline assignment: CDR1 SEHNR and CDR2 FQNEAQ (reference sequence). The CDR3 here is CADEPGTKGPKETQYF. CDR3 sequence (DNA): TGTGCCGACGAGCCCGGCACGAAGGGGCCCAAAGAGACCCAGTACTTC.

This clone showed up just once. This rearrangement joins TRBV6-6 to TRBJ1-1; TRBD1 matches 9 bases. The CDR3 has 14 amino acids. Trimming removed 7 bases from V and 5 bases from J; junction bases left unmatched: 8. Looked up from germline, CDR1 is MNHNY and CDR2 is SVGAGI (reference sequence). The CDR3 region is CASTHGTGWTEAFF. CDR3 DNA: TGTGCCAGCACTCACGGGACAGGGTGGACTGAAGCTTTCTTT.

As DNA, the CDR3 is TGTGCCACCGGACGGGGCTACGAGCAGTACTTC. Its translation: CATGRGYEQYF. V and J are TRBV6-6 and TRBJ2-7; D might be TRBD2 (5 bases). The CDR3 covers 11 residues. Trimming removed 10 bases at V and 3 bases at J, with 10 bases between. Germline CDR1 and CDR2: MNHNY and SVGAGI (reference sequence).

V is TRBV4-1 and J is TRBJ1-4; D unclear. Germline loops: CDR1 MGHRA, CDR2 YSYEKL. Between the trimmed V and J ends, which lost 4 bases and 8 bases, there was a span of 14 bases. CDR3 length equals 14 residues. For the CDR3, the DNA is TGCGCCAGCAGCCCATTATCGGTACCCGAAAAACTGTTTTTT. This codes for CASSPLSVPEKLFF.